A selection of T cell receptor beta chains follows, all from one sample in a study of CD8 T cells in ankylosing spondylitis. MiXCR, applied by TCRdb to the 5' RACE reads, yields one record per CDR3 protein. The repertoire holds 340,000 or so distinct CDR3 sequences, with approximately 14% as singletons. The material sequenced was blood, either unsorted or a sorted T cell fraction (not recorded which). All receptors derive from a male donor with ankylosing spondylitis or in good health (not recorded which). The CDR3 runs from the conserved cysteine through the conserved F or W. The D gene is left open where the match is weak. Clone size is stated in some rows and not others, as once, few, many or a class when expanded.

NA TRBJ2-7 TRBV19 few TGTGCCAGTAGTATGAGGGGCTTCGAGCAGTACTTC CASSMRGFEQYF
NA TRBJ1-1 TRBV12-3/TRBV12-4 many TGTGCCAGCAGTTTAACTCAGGACACTGAAGCTTTCTTT CASSLTQDTEAFF
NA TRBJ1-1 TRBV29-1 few TGCAGCGCCTATACAGGGACTGGGGCGAGCACTGAAGCTTTCTTT CSAYTGTGASTEAFF
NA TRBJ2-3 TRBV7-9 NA TGTGCCAGCAGCCCAGGTCCCCGCAAGCCGTATTTT CASSPGPRKPYF
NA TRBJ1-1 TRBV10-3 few TGTGCCATCACGCGCCTGGCCAACACTGAAGCTTTCTTT CAITRLANTEAFF
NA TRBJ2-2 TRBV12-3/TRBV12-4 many TGTGCCAGCAGTTTAGCAACTCACGGTTGGACCGGGGAGCTGTTTTTT CASSLATHGWTGELFF
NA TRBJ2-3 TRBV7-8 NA TGTGCCAGCAGCTCCCAGGTCCTTATCACAGATACGCAGTATTTT CASSSQVLITDTQYF
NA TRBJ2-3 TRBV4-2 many TGTGCCAGCAGCCCATCTGATAGTTTTCCATCAAGCGGCACAGATACGCAGTATTTT CASSPSDSFPSSGTDTQYF
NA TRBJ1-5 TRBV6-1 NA TGTGCCAGCAGTGAAGGCCCCCCTAGGCAACAGCCCCAGCATTTT CASSEGPPRQQPQHF
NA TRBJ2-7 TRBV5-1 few TGCGCCAGCAGCTTGGGTACAGGAAGATACTACGAGCAGTACTTC CASSLGTGRYYEQYF
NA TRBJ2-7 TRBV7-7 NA TGTGCCAGCAGCTTACAAGAGGGACCTACCTACGAGCAGTACTTC CASSLQEGPTYEQYF
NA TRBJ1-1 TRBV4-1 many TGCGCCAGCAGCCAACCACAAGGGGTGGAAGTAGCTTTCTTT CASSQPQGVEVAFF
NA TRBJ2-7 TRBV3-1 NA TGTGCCAGCAGCCAATGGAACAGGGACTACGAGCAGTACTTC CASSQWNRDYEQYF
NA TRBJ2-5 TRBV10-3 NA TGTGCCATCAGTTGGACGGACCAAGAGACCCAGTACTTC CAISWTDQETQYF
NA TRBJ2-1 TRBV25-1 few TGTGCCAGCAGTGAAATCACAGATTACAATGAGCAGTTCTTC CASSEITDYNEQFF
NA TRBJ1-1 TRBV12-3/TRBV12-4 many TGTGCCAGCAGTGACTCGGGACTCAAAGAGGGGACTGAAGCTTTCTTT CASSDSGLKEGTEAFF
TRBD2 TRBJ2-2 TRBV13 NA TGTGCAAGCGGGACTAGCGGGAGGGCCATGGCCGGGGAGCTGTTTTTT CASGTSGRAMAGELFF
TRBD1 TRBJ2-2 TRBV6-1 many TGTGCTGCCAGGACAGGGGTGGACACCGGGGAGCTGTTTTTT CAARTGVDTGELFF
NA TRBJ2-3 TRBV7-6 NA TGTGCCAGCAGCTCACATTCTCGGAAGGGCACAGATACGCAGTATTTT CASSSHSRKGTDTQYF
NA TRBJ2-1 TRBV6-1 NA TGTGCCAGCATACCCTTGGGGGGAAAAAATGAGCAGTTCTTC CASIPLGGKNEQFF
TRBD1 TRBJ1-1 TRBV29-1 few TGCAGCGTCCGGGGGGACAGTCAAGGTTACACTGAAGCTTTCTTT CSVRGDSQGYTEAFF
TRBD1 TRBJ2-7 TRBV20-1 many TGCAGTGCTAGCGACAGGGGATACGAGCAGTACTTC CSASDRGYEQYF
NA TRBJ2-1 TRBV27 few TGTGCCAGCAGTGGAGACTACAATGAGCAGTTCTTC CASSGDYNEQFF